This T cell receptor beta chain was captured in a study of blood T cell repertoires in COVID-19. About the research overall: Samples taken during acute and convalescent COVID-19 were collected in the United States, Italy and Spain.

This table comes from immunoSEQ multiplex PCR, and its TCRdb copy is limited to in-frame clones, with some not included. The table includes approximately 300,000 clones, around 84% detected once. All enrollees were roughly 18 to 95 years old and from 20 to 25 US areas. All recovered Cohort 3 donors got two negative PCRs, got clearance, or saw symptom resolution. J was trimmed by 9 bases and V by 0 bases; bases with no gene match: 7. This CDR3 has 16 amino acids. The germline V gene has CDR1 LNHNV and CDR2 YYDKDF (reference sequence). The V and J genes are TRBV15 and TRBJ2-1, with 11 nucleotides matching TRBD1. The sample comprised PBMCs or T cells enriched from blood (not recorded which). The sequence was obtained from a woman between 18 and 30 years old who had recovered from COVID-19. In DNA, the CDR3 is TGTGCCACCAGCAGAGATAGGGACAGGGGGGCGACTGAGCAGTTCTTC. Its translation is CATSRDRDRGATEQFF.